The 10 T cell receptor beta chains given below trace back to one sample, sequenced in a study of shared T cell receptors in the human thymus. Some clones are missing from TCRdb's copy, which holds only in-frame ones; the method was immunoSEQ multiplex PCR. Among 650,000 to 950,000 clones, roughly 88% were seen once, and the ten largest hold roughly 0.01%. The sample was also reused in another study, on human thymus T cells.

Source material: thymocytes. These receptors came from a girl under three years old with a congenital heart defect.

This clone was picked up a small number of times. The chain links TRBV4-3 to TRBJ1-1; the D gene is possibly TRBD1 (5 bases). The CDR3 has 17 residues. Germline CDR1 LGHNA, CDR2 YSLEER. V lost 4 bases to trimming and J lost 3 bases, with 21 bases between them. For the CDR3, the DNA is TGCGCCAGCAGCCTCCTCTTAGCGGTGGGGGGGGACACTGAAGCTTTCTTT. It specifies CASSLLLAVGGDTEAFF.

The CDR3 sequence is CSARPPGQYF. The CDR3 DNA follows: TGCAGTGCTAGACCCCCAGGGCAGTACTTC. V gene TRBV20-1 combines with J gene TRBJ2-7; D not certain. Between the trimmed V and J ends, which lost 2 bases and 9 bases, there was a span of 8 bases. The CDR3 is made up of 10 amino acids. Germline V gives CDR1 DFQATT, CDR2 SNEGSKA (reference sequence).

The V gene is TRBV5-1, the J gene TRBJ1-2; 9 bases are shared with TRBD1. The CDR3 consists of 17 residues. Germline V gene data show CDR1 as SGHRS and CDR2 as YFSETQ. Trimming at V came to 4 bases and at J to 9 bases, leaving 19 bases not matched to a gene. CDR3 sequence reads: CASSERKYPGTGTRYTF. In DNA, the CDR3 is TGCGCCAGCAGCGAACGAAAGTACCCTGGGACAGGGACCCGCTACACCTTC.

This clone was seen a handful of times. The rearrangement links TRBV5-4 to TRBJ1-5, with a possible D match to TRBD1 (5 bases). Germline V gene data show CDR1 as SGHNT and CDR2 as YYREEE (reference sequence). CDR3 length equals 18 residues. V gave up 2 bases and J gave up 7 bases, with 25 bases separating them. The CDR3 bases are TGTGCCAGCAGCTTTTTGATGACTCGACAGTCAAGAGGCCAGCCCCAGCATTTT. Encoded protein: CASSFLMTRQSRGQPQHF.

This chain joins TRBV14 and TRBJ1-1, with 7 bases identical to TRBD1. The germline gives CDR1 SGHDN, CDR2 FVKESK. V dropped 6 bases and J dropped 0; count of bases not matched to a gene: 1. The CDR3 covers 13 residues. DNA for the CDR3: TGTGCCAGCAGAACAGGGGTGAACACTGAAGCTTTCTTT. It is translated as CASRTGVNTEAFF.

The genes are TRBV19 and TRBJ2-1, with a possible D match to TRBD2 (6 bases). CDR1 is LNHDA and CDR2 is SQIVND in the germline V gene (reference sequence). The CDR3 covers 16 residues. Trimming pared 3 bases from V and 8 bases from J, leaving 20 bases between. The CDR3 DNA sequence: TGTGCCAGTAGTATTGCTAGACTAGTTGTAAACGATGAGCAGTTCTTC. Amino acids: CASSIARLVVNDEQFF.

This clone was observed a single time. The V and J genes are TRBV5-1 and TRBJ2-7, with TRBD2 matching 7 bases. This CDR3 spans 14 amino acids. The V gene end was trimmed by 2 bases and the J gene end by 6 bases; junction bases not matched to a gene: 8. CDR1 and CDR2 from the germline V gene are SGHRS and YFSETQ. The CDR3 region has the DNA TGCGCCAGCAGCTTCGGGGAGGGTCGTGCCGAGCAGTACTTC. It codes for CASSFGEGRAEQYF.

The V call is TRBV5-5, the J call TRBJ2-7; D is possibly TRBD1 (5 bases). V lost 2 bases to trimming and J lost 3 bases, with 15 bases between them. The CDR3 is 15 residues long. Per the germline V gene, CDR1 is SGHKS and CDR2 is YYEKEE (reference sequence). CDR3 residues: CASSFGQGMSYEQYF. The CDR3 DNA follows: TGTGCCAGCAGCTTCGGCCAGGGAATGAGCTACGAGCAGTACTTC. Together with reference TRBV5-5 and TRBJ2-7, the CDR3 gives the full variable domain: DAGVTQSPTHLIKTRGQQVTLRCSPISGHKSVSWYQQVLGQGPQFIFQYYEKEERGRGNFPDRFSARQFPNYSSELNVNALLLGDSALYLCASSFGQGMSYEQYFGPGTRLTVT.

This sequence joins TRBV6-5 and TRBJ2-1; TRBD1 agrees at 7 bases. V dropped 5 bases and J dropped 9; count of bases not matched to a gene: 10. Looked up from germline, CDR1 is MNHEY and CDR2 is SVGAGI. The CDR3 consists of 14 residues. The CDR3 sequence is CASSPGQDRGEQFF. The CDR3 DNA reads as TGTGCCAGCAGTCCCGGACAGGACCGCGGTGAGCAGTTCTTC.

V gene TRBV7-2 combines with J gene TRBJ1-4; D is perhaps TRBD1 (5 bases). The CDR3 totals 16 residues. Germline CDR1 SGHTA, CDR2 FQGNSA. V was cut by 2 bases and J by 0 bases, with 10 bases left in between. CDR3 protein: CASSLTSGTTNEKLFF. In DNA form, the CDR3 reads TGTGCCAGCAGCTTAACCTCAGGGACAACTAATGAAAAACTGTTTTTT.